This T cell receptor beta chain originates from a study of blood T cell repertoires in COVID-19. Study-wide context: The United States, Italy and Spain provided the acute and convalescent COVID-19 samples. From T cells, B-cell-depleted T cells, or PBMCs came the material, which was cDNA or gDNA.

CDR3 length: 15 amino acids. V trimming: 5 bases; J trimming: 4 bases; junction bases outside the gene matches: 7. Per the germline V gene, CDR1 is SGHTA and CDR2 is FQGTGA. Authors' analysis steps: Amplification with reference gene primers provided the estimates of nucleated cell counts. Sequencing used immunoSEQ multiplex PCR; TCRdb keeps in-frame clones, though not all of them. The V and J calls and clone size are taken from that table; D and trimming were inferred from the DNA. The sample consists of around 42,000 clones, nearly 90% of them appearing once. The J gene is TRBJ2-3, the V gene TRBV7-3; 9 nucleotides line up with TRBD1. The receptor comes from a man aged 45-65 years with active COVID-19. Sequencing used peripheral blood. CDR3 coding DNA: TGTGCCAGCAGCCGCCCGGGACAGGGTGCAGATACGCAGTATTTT. Translated: CASSRPGQGADTQYF.